Listed below are T cell receptor beta chains from one sample, sequenced in a study of cytomegalovirus exposure and HLA in healthy donors. Assay used: immunoSEQ multiplex PCR; TCRdb lists only in-frame clones, some missing. In all, the sample yields 70,000 to 80,000 clones. The sample consisted of PBMCs. These receptors were collected from a man aged 40-55 years in good health and CMV-seronegative. The CDR3 runs from the conserved cysteine through the conserved F or W. D genes are given only for firm matches. Not every row has a clone size; where given, it reads once, few, many or a size class.

TRBJ1-2	TRBV7-2	-	TRBD1	CASSPRTGSYGYTF	TGTGCCAGCAGCCCGAGGACAGGGAGCTATGGCTACACCTTC
TRBJ2-5	TRBV25-1	-	TRBD1	CASSEGDRGWETQYF	TGTGCCAGCAGTGAAGGGGACAGAGGGTGGGAGACCCAGTACTTC
TRBJ1-3	TRBV9	-	TRBD1	CASSVADRATGNTIYF	TGTGCCAGCAGCGTGGCCGACAGGGCGACAGGAAACACCATATATTTT
TRBJ1-5	TRBV5-1	-	TRBD1	CASSPGQGLQPQHF	TGCGCCAGCAGCCCAGGACAGGGACTTCAGCCCCAGCATTTT
TRBJ2-3	TRBV13	-	TRBD2	CAAGGDTQYF	TGTGCCGCGGGAGGGGATACGCAGTATTTT
TRBJ1-6	TRBV19	-	-	CASSMGDTISPLHF	TGTGCCAGTAGTATGGGAGATACTATTTCACCCCTCCACTTT
TRBJ1-2	TRBV6-5	-	TRBD1	CASSLQGDYGYTF	TGTGCCAGCAGTCTCCAGGGGGACTATGGCTACACCTTC
TRBJ2-7	TRBV7-9	-	-	CASSLGPTGPTEQYF	TGTGCCAGCAGCTTAGGCCCTACAGGACCTACCGAGCAGTACTTC
TRBJ2-2	TRBV5-1	-	-	CASSLARGTGELFF	TGCGCCAGCAGCTTGGCCCGGGGCACCGGGGAGCTGTTTTTT
TRBJ2-1	TRBV6-1	-	TRBD2	CASSVLAGAYNEQFF	TGTGCCAGCAGTGTGCTAGCGGGAGCGTACAATGAGCAGTTCTTC
TRBJ2-7	TRBV28	-	-	CASSQPRAYEQYF	TGTGCCAGCAGCCAGCCTCGGGCCTACGAGCAGTACTTC
TRBJ1-6	TRBV2	-	-	CASRHSSSPLHF	TGTGCCAGCAGACACAGCAGTTCACCCCTCCACTTT
TRBJ2-3	TRBV7-2	-	-	CASSGRLQVDTQYF	TGTGCCAGCAGTGGTCGGTTGCAGGTAGATACGCAGTATTTT
TRBJ2-6	TRBV19	-	-	CASFFPGANVLTF	TGTGCCAGTTTCTTCCCTGGGGCCAACGTCCTGACTTTC
TRBJ2-3	TRBV5-1	-	TRBD2	CASSLVVAGVTDTQYF	TGCGCCAGCAGCTTGGTAGTAGCGGGGGTCACAGATACGCAGTATTTT
TRBJ1-2	TRBV28	-	TRBD1	CASVRDRGALGYTF	TGTGCCAGCGTCCGGGACAGGGGTGCTTTGGGCTACACCTTC
TRBJ1-1	TRBV14	-	-	CASSQGWGLGNTEAFF	TGTGCCAGCAGCCAAGGTTGGGGGCTTGGGAACACTGAAGCTTTCTTT
TRBJ2-1	TRBV7-9	-	-	CASSLVQGKPYNEQFF	TGTGCCAGCAGCTTAGTCCAGGGCAAACCCTACAATGAGCAGTTCTTC
TRBJ2-3	TRBV20-1	-	-	CSARVLETQYF	TGCAGTGCTAGAGTACTGGAGACGCAGTATTTT
TRBJ2-7	TRBV6-1	-	TRBD2	CASSEAPRGGAFEQYF	TGTGCCAGCAGTGAAGCTCCTCGCGGGGGGGCCTTCGAGCAGTACTTC
TRBJ1-3	TRBV9	-	-	CASSPGGNTIYF	TGTGCCAGCAGCCCAGGTGGAAACACCATATATTTT
TRBJ2-7	TRBV6-1	-	-	CASSENRYEQYF	TGTGCCAGCAGTGAAAACAGATACGAGCAGTACTTC
TRBJ2-7	TRBV6-5	-	-	CASSYRDKSYEQYF	TGTGCCAGCAGTTACAGGGACAAGTCATACGAGCAGTACTTC
TRBJ1-2	TRBV29-1	-	-	CSVEEPGRGYGYTF	TGCAGCGTTGAAGAGCCGGGGAGGGGCTATGGCTACACCTTC
TRBJ1-6	TRBV19	medium-sized	TRBD1	CASSISRTGTLSPLHF	TGTGCCAGTAGTATTTCGAGGACAGGGACCCTTTCACCCCTCCACTTT
TRBJ2-7	TRBV7-2	-	-	CASSLVAGDNVHEQYF	TGTGCCAGCAGCTTAGTGGCCGGGGACAACGTTCACGAGCAGTACTTC
TRBJ1-1	TRBV6-5	-	-	CASRVDITEAFF	TGTGCCAGCAGGGTTGACATCACTGAAGCTTTCTTT
TRBJ2-4	TRBV4-2	-	TRBD2	CASSPGTSGGARAKNIQYF	TGTGCCAGCAGCCCTGGGACTAGCGGGGGGGCCAGGGCCAAAAACATTCAGTACTTC
TRBJ2-3	TRBV4-2	-	TRBD2	CASSQVVAGKTDTQYF	TGTGCCAGCAGCCAAGTTGTAGCGGGGAAGACAGATACGCAGTATTTT
TRBJ1-3	TRBV7-8	-	-	CASTTPLSETGNTIYF	TGTGCCAGCACCACCCCCCTGAGTGAAACTGGAAACACCATATATTTT
TRBJ1-1	TRBV18	-	-	CASSPLSEDTEAFF	TGTGCCAGCTCACCACTGAGCGAAGACACTGAAGCTTTCTTT
TRBJ2-7	TRBV7-3	-	-	CASSLWGGGAYEQYF	TGTGCCAGCAGCTTATGGGGCGGTGGGGCCTACGAGCAGTACTTC
TRBJ1-4	TRBV6-1	-	TRBD1	CASSEFGTGLSEKLFF	TGTGCCAGCAGTGAATTTGGGACAGGTCTTTCCGAAAAACTGTTTTTT
TRBJ2-7	TRBV5-1	-	-	CASSPGTLAREQYF	TGCGCCAGCAGCCCCGGGACATTGGCGAGGGAGCAGTACTTC
TRBJ2-7	TRBV27	-	TRBD1	CASSLAGGYEQYF	TGTGCCAGCAGTTTGGCAGGGGGATACGAGCAGTACTTC
TRBJ1-2	TRBV29-1	-	TRBD1	CSVWDSSYGYTF	TGCAGCGTTTGGGACAGTTCCTATGGCTACACCTTC
TRBJ1-1	TRBV2	-	TRBD1	CASSQQGENTEAFF	TGTGCCAGCAGTCAACAGGGGGAGAACACTGAAGCTTTCTTT
TRBJ1-5	TRBV7-9	-	-	CASSLAGDSNQPQHF	TGTGCCAGCAGCTTAGCCGGAGATAGCAATCAGCCCCAGCATTTT
TRBJ2-7	TRBV5-1	-	TRBD2	CASSPPSGGLNYEQYF	TGCGCCAGCAGCCCCCCTAGCGGGGGCCTCAACTACGAGCAGTACTTC
TRBJ1-2	TRBV18	-	-	CASSPGPQASYGYTF	TGTGCCAGCTCCCCCGGTCCCCAGGCAAGCTATGGCTACACCTTC
TRBJ2-1	TRBV12-5	-	TRBD2	CATSFGGAPPYNEQFF	TGTGCTACCTCTTTCGGGGGGGCCCCTCCCTACAATGAGCAGTTCTTC
TRBJ2-6	TRBV2	-	TRBD1	CASSETGGAGANVLTF	TGTGCCAGCAGCGAGACAGGGGGCGCTGGGGCCAACGTCCTGACTTTC
TRBJ2-7	TRBV7-2	-	TRBD2	CASRVSSGGAHEQYF	TGTGCCAGCAGAGTATCTAGCGGGGGGGCGCACGAGCAGTACTTC
TRBJ1-6	TRBV27	-	-	CASSLGGVNSPLHF	TGTGCCAGCAGTTTGGGGGGAGTCAATTCACCCCTCCACTTT
TRBJ2-1	TRBV9	-	-	CASSGRTFGEQFF	TGTGCCAGCAGCGGGAGGACGTTCGGTGAGCAGTTCTTC
TRBJ1-6	TRBV19	-	-	CASSLEIPLHF	TGTGCCAGTAGCCTCGAGATACCCCTCCACTTT
TRBJ2-7	TRBV7-9	-	TRBD2	CASSFRLAGGSYEQYF	TGTGCCAGCAGCTTCCGACTAGCGGGGGGAAGCTACGAGCAGTACTTC
TRBJ2-7	TRBV18	-	-	CASSPPVGRGNSEQYF	TGTGCCAGCTCACCACCGGTCGGGCGGGGTAACTCCGAGCAGTACTTC
TRBJ2-7	TRBV29-1	-	-	CSVVRGTYEQYF	TGCAGCGTTGTGAGGGGGACGTATGAGCAGTACTTC
TRBJ2-2	TRBV6-6	-	TRBD1	CASSSQGTGELFF	TGTGCCAGCAGTTCACAGGGGACCGGGGAGCTGTTTTTT
TRBJ2-7	TRBV11-2	-	TRBD1	CASSSPGQVESWYEQYF	TGTGCCAGCAGCTCTCCGGGACAGGTTGAATCGTGGTACGAGCAGTACTTC